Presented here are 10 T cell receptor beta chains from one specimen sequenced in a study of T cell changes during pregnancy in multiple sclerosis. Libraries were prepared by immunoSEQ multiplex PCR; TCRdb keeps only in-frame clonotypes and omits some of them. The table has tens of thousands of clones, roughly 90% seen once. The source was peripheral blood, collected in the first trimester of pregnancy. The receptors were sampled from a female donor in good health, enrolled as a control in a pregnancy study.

The chain's CDR3 is CASTPGQVNTEAFF. In DNA form, the CDR3 reads TGTGCCAGTACCCCGGGACAAGTTAACACTGAAGCTTTCTTT. This chain connects TRBV2 to TRBJ1-1; the D gene is possibly TRBD1 (6 bases). With 9 bases removed from V and 2 bases from J, the gap between germline ends came to 16 bases. The length of the CDR3 is 14 residues. Germline assignment: CDR1 SNHLY and CDR2 FYNNEI.

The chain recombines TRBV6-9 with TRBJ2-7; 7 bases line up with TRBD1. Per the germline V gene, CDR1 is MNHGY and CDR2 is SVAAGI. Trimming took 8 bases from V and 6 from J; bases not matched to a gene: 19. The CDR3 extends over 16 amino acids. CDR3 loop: CASERGQVANLSEQYF. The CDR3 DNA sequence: TGTGCCAGCGAAAGAGGACAGGTCGCAAATCTGAGCGAGCAGTACTTC.

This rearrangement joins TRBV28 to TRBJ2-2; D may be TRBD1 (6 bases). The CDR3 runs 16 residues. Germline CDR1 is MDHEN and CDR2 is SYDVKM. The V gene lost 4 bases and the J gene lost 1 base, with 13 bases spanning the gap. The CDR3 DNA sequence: TGTGCCAGCAGTTCCGGGACGGACAGGAACACCGGGGAGCTGTTTTTT. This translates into CASSSGTDRNTGELFF. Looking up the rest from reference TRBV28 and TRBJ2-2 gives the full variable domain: DVKVTQSSRYLVKRTGEKVFLECVQDMDHENMFWYRQDPGLGLRLIYFSYDVKMKEKGDIPEGYSVSREKKERFSLILESASTNQTSMYLCASSSGTDRNTGELFFGEGSRLTVL.

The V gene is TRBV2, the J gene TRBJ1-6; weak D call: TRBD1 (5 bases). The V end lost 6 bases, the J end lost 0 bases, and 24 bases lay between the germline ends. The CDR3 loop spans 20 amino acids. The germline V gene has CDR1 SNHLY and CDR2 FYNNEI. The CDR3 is CASSAPPGPFLSSYNSPLHF. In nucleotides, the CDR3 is TGTGCCAGCAGCGCTCCCCCAGGGCCCTTCTTAAGCTCCTATAATTCACCCCTCCACTTT.

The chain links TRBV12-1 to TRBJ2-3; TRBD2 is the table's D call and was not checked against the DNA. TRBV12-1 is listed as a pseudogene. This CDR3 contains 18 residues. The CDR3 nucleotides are TGTGCCAGCTTCAAGGGAACTAGCGGGAGTGCTAGCACAGATACGCAGTATTTT. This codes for CASFKGTSGSASTDTQYF.

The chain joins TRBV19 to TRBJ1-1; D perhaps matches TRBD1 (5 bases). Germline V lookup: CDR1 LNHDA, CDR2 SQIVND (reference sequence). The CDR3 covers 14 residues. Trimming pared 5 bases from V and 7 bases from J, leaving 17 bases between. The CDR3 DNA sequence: TGTGCCAGTAGTTCACTCACCGGGGGTGGTGAAGCTTTCTTT. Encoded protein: CASSSLTGGGEAFF.

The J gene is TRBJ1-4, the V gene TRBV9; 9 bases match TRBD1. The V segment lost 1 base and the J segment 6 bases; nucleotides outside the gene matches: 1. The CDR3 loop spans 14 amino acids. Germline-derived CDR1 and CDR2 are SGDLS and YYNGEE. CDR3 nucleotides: TGTGCCAGCAGCGTAACAGGGGGCGATGAAAAACTGTTTTTT. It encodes CASSVTGGDEKLFF.

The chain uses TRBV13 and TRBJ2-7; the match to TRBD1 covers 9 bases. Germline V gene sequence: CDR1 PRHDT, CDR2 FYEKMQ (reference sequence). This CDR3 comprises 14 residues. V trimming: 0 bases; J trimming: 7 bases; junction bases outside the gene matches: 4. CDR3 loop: CASSLGTGGGEQYF. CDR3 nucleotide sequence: TGTGCCAGCAGCTTAGGGACAGGGGGTGGGGAGCAGTACTTC.

The CDR3 DNA reads TGTGCCAGCAGCTTGAGACTAGCGGGGGGGGGCAATGAGCAGTTCTTC. Translating gives CASSLRLAGGGNEQFF. The chain employs TRBV7-9 and TRBJ2-1, with TRBD2 matching over 14 bases. CDR1 is SEHNR, CDR2 FQNEAQ, per germline (reference sequence). V lost 3 bases, J lost 6 bases, and 4 bases stayed unmatched. The CDR3 has 16 amino acids.

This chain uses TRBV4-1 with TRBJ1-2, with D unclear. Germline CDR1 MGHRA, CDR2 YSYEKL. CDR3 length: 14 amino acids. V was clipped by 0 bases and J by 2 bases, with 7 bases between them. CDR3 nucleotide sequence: TGCGCCAGCAGCCAAGAACATTCGAACTATGGCTACACCTTC. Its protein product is CASSQEHSNYGYTF.